This TCR beta chain was observed in a study of blood T cell repertoires in COVID-19. CDR3 length equals 16 residues. Trimming removed 3 bases at V and 4 bases at J, with 13 bases between. Germline lookup yields CDR1 SNHLY and CDR2 FYNNEI. Authors' analysis steps: Estimated nucleated cell counts came from reference gene primer amplification. Measured with immunoSEQ multiplex PCR; TCRdb has only the in-frame clones, and not every one. The DNA gave D and trimming, while V, J and clone size come from that table. The sample records 150,000 to 200,000 clones, over 65% being singletons. Sequenced input: peripheral blood. The chain links TRBV2 to TRBJ2-6; a weak D match, TRBD2 (6 bases). The clonotype comes from a man aged 60 to 69 with acute or convalescent COVID-19. The CDR3 protein is CASSEEGRAGANVLTF. CDR3 bases: TGTGCCAGCAGTGAGGAGGGCAGGGCCGGGGCCAACGTCCTGACTTTC.